The T cell receptor (beta chain) under discussion was sequenced for a study of synovial regulatory T cells in juvenile arthritis. Clones were read by immunoSEQ multiplex PCR, and TCRdb kept only the in-frame ones, dropping some. This table holds 6,400 or so clones. There are 14 residues in the CDR3. No DNA was logged. Germline V gene lookup returns CDR1 LNHNV and CDR2 YYDKDF (reference sequence). Sequenced: Treg cells from blood. Indicated subset: remaining (HLA-DR-negative) circulating blood Treg cells. The TCR comes from a donor younger than 35 with juvenile idiopathic arthritis. The chain has TRBV15 and TRBJ2-7. CDR3 loop: CATSRGPISYEQYF.